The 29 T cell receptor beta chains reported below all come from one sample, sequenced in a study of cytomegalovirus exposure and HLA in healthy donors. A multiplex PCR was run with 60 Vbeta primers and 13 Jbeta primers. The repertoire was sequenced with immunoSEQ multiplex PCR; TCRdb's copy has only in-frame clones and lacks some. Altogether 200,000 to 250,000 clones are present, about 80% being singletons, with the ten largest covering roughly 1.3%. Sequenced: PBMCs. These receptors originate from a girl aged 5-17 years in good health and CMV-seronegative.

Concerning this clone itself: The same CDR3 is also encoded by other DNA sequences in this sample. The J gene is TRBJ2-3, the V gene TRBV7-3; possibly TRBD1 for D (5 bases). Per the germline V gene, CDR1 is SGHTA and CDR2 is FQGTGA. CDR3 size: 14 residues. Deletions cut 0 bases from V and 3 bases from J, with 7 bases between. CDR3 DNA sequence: TGTGCCAGCAGCTTAACGTCAGGGACAGATACGCAGTATTTT. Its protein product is CASSLTSGTDTQYF.

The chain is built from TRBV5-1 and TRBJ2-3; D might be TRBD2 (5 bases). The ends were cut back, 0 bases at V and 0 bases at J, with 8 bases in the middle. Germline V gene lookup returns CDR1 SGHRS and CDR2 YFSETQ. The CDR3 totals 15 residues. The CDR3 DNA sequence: TGCGCCAGCAGCTTGGTGGCGGGTAGCACAGATACGCAGTATTTT. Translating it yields CASSLVAGSTDTQYF. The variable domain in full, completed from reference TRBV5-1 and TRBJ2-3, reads KAGVTQTPRYLIKTRGQQVTLSCSPISGHRSVSWYQQTPGQGLQFLFEYFSETQRNKGNFPGRFSGRQFSNSRSEMNVSTLELGDSALYLCASSLVAGSTDTQYFGPGTRLTVL.

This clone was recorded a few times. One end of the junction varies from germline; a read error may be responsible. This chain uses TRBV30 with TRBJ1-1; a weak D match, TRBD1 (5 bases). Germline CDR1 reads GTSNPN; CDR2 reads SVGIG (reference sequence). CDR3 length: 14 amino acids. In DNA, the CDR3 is TGTGCCTGCAGAACCCACGGCGGGGCACGGAGCTCGAGATTT. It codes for CACRTHGGARSSRF.

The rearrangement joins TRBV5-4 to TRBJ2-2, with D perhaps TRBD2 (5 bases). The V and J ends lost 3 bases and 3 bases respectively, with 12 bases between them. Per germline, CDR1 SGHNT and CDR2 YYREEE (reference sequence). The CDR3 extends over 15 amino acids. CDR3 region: CASSSEAAHTGELFF. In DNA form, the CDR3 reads TGTGCCAGCAGCTCGGAGGCAGCTCACACCGGGGAGCTGTTTTTT.

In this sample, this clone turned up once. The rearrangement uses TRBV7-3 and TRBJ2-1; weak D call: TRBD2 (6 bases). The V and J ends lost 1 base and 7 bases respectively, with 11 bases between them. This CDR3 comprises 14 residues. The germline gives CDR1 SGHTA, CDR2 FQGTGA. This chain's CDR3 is CASSLRGEWNEQFF. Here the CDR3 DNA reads TGTGCCAGCAGCTTAAGGGGGGAATGGAATGAGCAGTTCTTC.

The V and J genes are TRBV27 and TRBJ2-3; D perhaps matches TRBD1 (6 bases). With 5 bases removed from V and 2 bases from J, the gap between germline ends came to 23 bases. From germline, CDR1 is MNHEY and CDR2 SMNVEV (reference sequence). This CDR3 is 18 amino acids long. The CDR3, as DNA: TGTGCCAGCAGTCCCACCATTTTGGGGGCTGGGAACACAGATACGCAGTATTTT. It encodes CASSPTILGAGNTDTQYF.

As DNA, the CDR3 is TGTGCCAGCAGTTACTCCGGGACTAGCTCCTACGAGCAGTACTTC. It codes for CASSYSGTSSYEQYF. V and J are TRBV27 and TRBJ2-7, with 8 nucleotides matching TRBD2. Trimming removed 4 bases from V and 0 bases from J; junction bases left unmatched: 5. The CDR3 is 15 residues long. Germline CDR1 reads MNHEY; CDR2 reads SMNVEV (reference sequence).

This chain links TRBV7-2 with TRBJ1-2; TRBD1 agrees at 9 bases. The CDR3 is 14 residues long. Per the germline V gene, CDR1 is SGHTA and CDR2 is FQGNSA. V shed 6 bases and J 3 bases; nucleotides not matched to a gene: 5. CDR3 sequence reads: CASRQGARDYGYTF. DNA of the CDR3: TGTGCCAGCAGACAGGGGGCGCGCGACTATGGCTACACCTTC.

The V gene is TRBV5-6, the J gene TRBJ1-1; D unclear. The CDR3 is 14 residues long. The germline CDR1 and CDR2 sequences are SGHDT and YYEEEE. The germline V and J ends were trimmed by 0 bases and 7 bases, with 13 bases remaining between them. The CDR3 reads CASSLEISVLEAFF. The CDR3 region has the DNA TGTGCCAGCAGCTTGGAAATCTCCGTTCTTGAAGCTTTCTTT.

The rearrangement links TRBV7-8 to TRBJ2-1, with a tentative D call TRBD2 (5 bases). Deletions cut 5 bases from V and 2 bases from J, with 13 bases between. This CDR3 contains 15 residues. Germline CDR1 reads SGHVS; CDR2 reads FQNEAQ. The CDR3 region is CASSPGGAAYNEQFF. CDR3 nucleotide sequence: TGTGCCAGCAGCCCTGGAGGTGCGGCCTACAATGAGCAGTTCTTC.

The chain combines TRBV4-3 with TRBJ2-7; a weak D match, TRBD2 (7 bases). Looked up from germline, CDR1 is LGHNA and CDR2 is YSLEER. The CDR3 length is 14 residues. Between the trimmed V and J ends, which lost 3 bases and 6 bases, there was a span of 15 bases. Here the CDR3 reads CASSHPRGPSEQYF. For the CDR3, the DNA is TGCGCCAGCAGCCACCCGCGGGGGCCCAGCGAGCAGTACTTC.

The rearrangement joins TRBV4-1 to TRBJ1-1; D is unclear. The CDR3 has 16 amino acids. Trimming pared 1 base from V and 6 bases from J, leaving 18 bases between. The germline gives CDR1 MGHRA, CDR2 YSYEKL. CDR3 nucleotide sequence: TGCGCCAGCAGCCAAGCGACTGAATCGCTGGTCGCTGAAGCTTTCTTT. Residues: CASSQATESLVAEAFF.

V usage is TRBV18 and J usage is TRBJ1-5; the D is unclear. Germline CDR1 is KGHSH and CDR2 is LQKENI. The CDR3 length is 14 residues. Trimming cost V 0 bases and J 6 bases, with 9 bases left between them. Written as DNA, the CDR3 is TGTGCCAGCTCACCACCGGGAGGCAGTCAGCCCCAGCATTTT. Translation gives CASSPPGGSQPQHF.

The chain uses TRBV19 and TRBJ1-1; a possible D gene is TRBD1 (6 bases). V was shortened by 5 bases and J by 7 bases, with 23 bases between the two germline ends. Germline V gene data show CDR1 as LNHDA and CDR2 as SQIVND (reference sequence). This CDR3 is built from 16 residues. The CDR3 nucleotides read TGTGCCAGTAGTTATTGGCTCAAACAGGGCCCTCTTGAAGCTTTCTTT. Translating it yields CASSYWLKQGPLEAFF.

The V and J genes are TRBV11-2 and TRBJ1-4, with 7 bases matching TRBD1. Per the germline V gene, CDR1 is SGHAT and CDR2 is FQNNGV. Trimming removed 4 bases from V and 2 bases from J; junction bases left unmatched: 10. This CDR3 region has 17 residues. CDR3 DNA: TGTGCCAGCAGCTCGAAACCCGAACAGGGGACTAATGAAAAACTGTTTTTT. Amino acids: CASSSKPEQGTNEKLFF.

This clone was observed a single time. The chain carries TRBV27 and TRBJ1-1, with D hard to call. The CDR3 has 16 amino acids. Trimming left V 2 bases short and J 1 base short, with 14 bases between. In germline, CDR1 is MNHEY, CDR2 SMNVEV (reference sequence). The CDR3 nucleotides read TGTGCCAGCAGTTTACAGCGCCAGAATCCGAACACTGAAGCTTTCTTT. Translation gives CASSLQRQNPNTEAFF.

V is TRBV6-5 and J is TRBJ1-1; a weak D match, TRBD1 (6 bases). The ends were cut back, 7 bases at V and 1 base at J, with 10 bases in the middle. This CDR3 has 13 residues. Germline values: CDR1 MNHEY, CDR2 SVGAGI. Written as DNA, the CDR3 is TGTGCCAGCATGGGGGCGGAGAACACTGAAGCTTTCTTT. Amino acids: CASMGAENTEAFF.

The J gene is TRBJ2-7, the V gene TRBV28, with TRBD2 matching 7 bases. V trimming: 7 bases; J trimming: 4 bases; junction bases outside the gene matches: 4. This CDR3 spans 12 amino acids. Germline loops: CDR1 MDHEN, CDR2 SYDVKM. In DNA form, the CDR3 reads TGTGCCAGCATGCAGGGAGGGTACGAGCAGTACTTC. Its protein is CASMQGGYEQYF.

The CDR3 sequence: CASSVGIAGGSTDTQYF. The CDR3 DNA reads as TGTGCCAGCAGCGTGGGAATAGCGGGAGGCAGCACAGATACGCAGTATTTT. V usage is TRBV9 and J usage is TRBJ2-3, with TRBD2 matching over 10 bases. Per germline, CDR1 SGDLS and CDR2 YYNGEE. The CDR3 contains 17 residues. The ends lost 2 bases at V and 0 bases at J; junction bases unmatched: 6.

The CDR3 loop is CASSFYDGGGFSYGYTF. For the CDR3, the DNA is TGCGCCAGCAGCTTTTATGACGGGGGTGGCTTTAGCTATGGCTACACCTTC. The chain couples TRBV5-1 to TRBJ1-2; tentative D call: TRBD1 (5 bases). The CDR3 runs 17 residues. The germline CDR1 and CDR2 sequences are SGHRS and YFSETQ. Trimming removed 2 bases at V and 4 bases at J, with 21 bases between.

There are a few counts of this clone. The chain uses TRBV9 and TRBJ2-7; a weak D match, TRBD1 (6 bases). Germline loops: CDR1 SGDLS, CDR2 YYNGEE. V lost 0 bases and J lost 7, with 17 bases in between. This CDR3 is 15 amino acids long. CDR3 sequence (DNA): TGTGCCAGCAGCGTAGCTCCCCAGGGGTCTATGGAGCAGTACTTC. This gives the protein CASSVAPQGSMEQYF.

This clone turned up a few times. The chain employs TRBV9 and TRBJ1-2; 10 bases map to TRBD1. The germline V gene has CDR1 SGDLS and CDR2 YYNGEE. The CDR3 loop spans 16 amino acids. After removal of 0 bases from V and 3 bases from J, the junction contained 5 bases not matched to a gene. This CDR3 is CASSVGVGTGDYGYTF. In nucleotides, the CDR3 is TGTGCCAGCAGCGTAGGAGTGGGGACAGGGGACTATGGCTACACCTTC.

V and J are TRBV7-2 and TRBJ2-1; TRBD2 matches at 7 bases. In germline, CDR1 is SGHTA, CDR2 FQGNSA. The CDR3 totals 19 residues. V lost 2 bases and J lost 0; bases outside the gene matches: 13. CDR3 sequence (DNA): TGTGCCAGCAGCTTACATCCATCGGGGCGGGGGAGCTCCTACAATGAGCAGTTCTTC. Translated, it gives CASSLHPSGRGSSYNEQFF.

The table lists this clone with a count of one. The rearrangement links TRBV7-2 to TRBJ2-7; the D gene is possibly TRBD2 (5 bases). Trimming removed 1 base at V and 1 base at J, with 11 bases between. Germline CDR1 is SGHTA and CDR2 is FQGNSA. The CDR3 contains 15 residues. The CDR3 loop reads CASSLGLALSYEQYF. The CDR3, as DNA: TGTGCCAGCAGCTTAGGTCTAGCTCTGTCCTACGAGCAGTACTTC. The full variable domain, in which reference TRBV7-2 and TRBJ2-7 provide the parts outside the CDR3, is GAGVSQSPSNKVTEKGKDVELRCDPISGHTALYWYRQSLGQGLEFLIYFQGNSAPDKSGLPSDRFSAERTGGSVSTLTIQRTQQEDSAVYLCASSLGLALSYEQYFGPGTRLTVT.

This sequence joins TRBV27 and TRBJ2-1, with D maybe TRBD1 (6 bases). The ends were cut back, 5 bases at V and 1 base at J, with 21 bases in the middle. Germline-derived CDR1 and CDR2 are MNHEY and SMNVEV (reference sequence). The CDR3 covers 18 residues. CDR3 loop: CASSTNDRRVVSYNEQFF. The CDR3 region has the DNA TGTGCCAGCAGTACAAACGACAGGAGAGTGGTATCCTACAATGAGCAGTTCTTC.

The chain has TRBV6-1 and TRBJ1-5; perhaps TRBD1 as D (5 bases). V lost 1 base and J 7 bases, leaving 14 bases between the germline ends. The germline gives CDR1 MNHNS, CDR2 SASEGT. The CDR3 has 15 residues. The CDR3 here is CASSEEQVRGQPQHF. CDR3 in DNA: TGTGCCAGCAGTGAAGAACAGGTCCGTGGACAGCCCCAGCATTTT.

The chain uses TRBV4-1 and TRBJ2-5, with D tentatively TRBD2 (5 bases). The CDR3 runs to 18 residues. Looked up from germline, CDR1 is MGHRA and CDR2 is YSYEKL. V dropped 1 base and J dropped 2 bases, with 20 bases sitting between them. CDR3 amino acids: CASSQVLRGTRTQETQYF. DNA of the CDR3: TGCGCCAGCAGCCAAGTCTTACGGGGTACAAGGACTCAAGAGACCCAGTACTTC.

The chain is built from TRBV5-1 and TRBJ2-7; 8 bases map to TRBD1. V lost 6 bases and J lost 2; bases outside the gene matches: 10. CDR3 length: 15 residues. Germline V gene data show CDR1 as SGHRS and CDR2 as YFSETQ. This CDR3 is CASTVGPGGPYEQYF. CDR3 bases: TGCGCCAGCACCGTGGGTCCAGGGGGCCCCTACGAGCAGTACTTC.

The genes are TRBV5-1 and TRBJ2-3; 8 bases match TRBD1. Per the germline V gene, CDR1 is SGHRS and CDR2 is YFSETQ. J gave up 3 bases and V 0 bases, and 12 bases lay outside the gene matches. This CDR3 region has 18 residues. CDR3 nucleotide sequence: TGCGCCAGCAGCTTGGCCAGGTCGACAGGGGTGAGGACAGATACGCAGTATTTT. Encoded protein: CASSLARSTGVRTDTQYF.